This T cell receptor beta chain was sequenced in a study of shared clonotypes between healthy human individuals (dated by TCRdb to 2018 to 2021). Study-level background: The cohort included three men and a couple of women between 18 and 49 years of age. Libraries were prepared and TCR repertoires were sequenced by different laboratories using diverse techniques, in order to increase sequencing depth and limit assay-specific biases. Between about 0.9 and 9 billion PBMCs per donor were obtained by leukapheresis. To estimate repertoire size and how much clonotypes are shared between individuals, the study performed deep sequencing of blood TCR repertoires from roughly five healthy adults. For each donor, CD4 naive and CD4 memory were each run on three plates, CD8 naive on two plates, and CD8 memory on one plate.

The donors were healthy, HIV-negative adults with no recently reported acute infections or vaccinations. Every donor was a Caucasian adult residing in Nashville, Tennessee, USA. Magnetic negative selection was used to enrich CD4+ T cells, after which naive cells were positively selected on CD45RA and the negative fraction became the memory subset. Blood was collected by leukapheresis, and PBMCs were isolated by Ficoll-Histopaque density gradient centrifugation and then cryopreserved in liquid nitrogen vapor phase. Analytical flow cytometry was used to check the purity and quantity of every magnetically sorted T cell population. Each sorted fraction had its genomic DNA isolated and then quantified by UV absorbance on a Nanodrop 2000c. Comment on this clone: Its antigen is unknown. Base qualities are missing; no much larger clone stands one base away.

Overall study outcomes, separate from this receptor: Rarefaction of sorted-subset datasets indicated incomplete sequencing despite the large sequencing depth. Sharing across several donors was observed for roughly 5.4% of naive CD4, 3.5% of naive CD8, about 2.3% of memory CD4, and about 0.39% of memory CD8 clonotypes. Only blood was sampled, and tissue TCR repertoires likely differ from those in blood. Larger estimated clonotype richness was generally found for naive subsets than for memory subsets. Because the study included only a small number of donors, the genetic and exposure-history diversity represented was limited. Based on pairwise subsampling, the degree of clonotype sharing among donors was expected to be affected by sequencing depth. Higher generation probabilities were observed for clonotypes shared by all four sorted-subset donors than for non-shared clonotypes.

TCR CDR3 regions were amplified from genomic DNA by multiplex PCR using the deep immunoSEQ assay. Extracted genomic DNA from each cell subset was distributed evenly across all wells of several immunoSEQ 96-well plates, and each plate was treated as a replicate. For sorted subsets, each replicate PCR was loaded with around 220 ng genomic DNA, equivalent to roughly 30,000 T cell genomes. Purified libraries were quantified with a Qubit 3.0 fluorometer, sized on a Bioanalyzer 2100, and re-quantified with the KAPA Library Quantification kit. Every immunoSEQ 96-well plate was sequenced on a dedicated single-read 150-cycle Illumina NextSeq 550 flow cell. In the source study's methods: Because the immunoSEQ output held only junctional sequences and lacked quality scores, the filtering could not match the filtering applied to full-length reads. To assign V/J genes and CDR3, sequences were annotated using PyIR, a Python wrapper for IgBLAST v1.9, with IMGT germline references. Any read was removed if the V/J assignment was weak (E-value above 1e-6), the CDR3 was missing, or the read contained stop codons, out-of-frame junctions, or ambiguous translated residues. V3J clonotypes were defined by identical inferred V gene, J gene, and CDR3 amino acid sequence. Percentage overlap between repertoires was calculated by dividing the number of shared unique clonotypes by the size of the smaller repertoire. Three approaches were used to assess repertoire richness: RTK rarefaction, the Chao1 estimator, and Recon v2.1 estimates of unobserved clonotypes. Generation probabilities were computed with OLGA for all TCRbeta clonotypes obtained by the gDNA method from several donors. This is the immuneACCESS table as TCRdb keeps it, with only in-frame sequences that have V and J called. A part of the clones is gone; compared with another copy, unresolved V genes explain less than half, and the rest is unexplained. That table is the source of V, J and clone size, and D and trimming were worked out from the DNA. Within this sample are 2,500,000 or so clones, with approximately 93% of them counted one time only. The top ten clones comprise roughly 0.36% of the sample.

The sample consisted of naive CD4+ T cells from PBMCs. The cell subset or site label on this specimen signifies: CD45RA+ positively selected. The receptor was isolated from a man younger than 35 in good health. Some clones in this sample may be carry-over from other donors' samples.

The DNA sequence is given as TGTGCCAGCTCCGCGACAGGGGCCGGATACGAGCAGTACTTC. It specifies CASSATGAGYEQYF. The chain is made from TRBV18 and TRBJ2-7; TRBD1 matches 8 bases in the middle. Trimming takes 6 bases off V and 4 bases off J; junction bases not matched to a gene: 8. From a lookup of the germline V gene, CDR1 and CDR2 are KGHSH and LQKENI. The CDR3, from cysteine to phenylalanine, totals 14 residues. Only the CDR3 part of the read is kept: 42 bases, read in frame from the first base.